These 26 T cell receptor beta chains were sequenced from one sample in a study of T cell responses to AZD1222 COVID-19 vaccine. Sequencing was performed with immunoSEQ multiplex PCR; in TCRdb, only in-frame clones are kept and a portion is missing. The top ten hold more than 12% of the sample, which has around 160,000 clones, around 88% seen once. The starting material was peripheral blood, obtained on day 0 of AZD1222 vaccination. These receptors all come from an adult in good health.

This sequence joins TRBV6-5 and TRBJ1-5, with D possibly matching TRBD1 (6 bases). The germline V and J ends were trimmed by 5 bases and 7 bases, with 15 bases remaining between them. The germline V gene encodes CDR1 MNHEY and CDR2 SVGAGI. This CDR3 spans 14 amino acids. The DNA for the CDR3 is TGTGCCAGCAGTAGGGGGAGGGGGAACCAGCCCCAGCATTTT. Its protein product is CASSRGRGNQPQHF.

The rearrangement uses TRBV28 and TRBJ1-2, with 9 bases that match TRBD1. Germline lookup yields CDR1 MDHEN and CDR2 SYDVKM. The CDR3 covers 14 residues. The trim removed 9 bases at V and 0 bases at J, leaving 5 bases unmatched. The CDR3 DNA sequence: TGTGCCAGTTTACAGGGGGCGGCTAACTATGGCTACACCTTC. Its protein product is CASLQGAANYGYTF.

The chain links TRBV4-1 to TRBJ2-3; 10 positions agree with TRBD1. CDR1 and CDR2 from the germline V gene are MGHRA and YSYEKL. This CDR3 is built from 18 residues. J lost 4 bases, V lost 4 bases, and 14 bases had no gene match. The CDR3 here is CASSPYSARDRGSDTQYF. Here the CDR3 DNA reads TGCGCCAGCAGCCCTTATTCGGCCCGGGACAGGGGATCAGATACGCAGTATTTT.

The chain carries TRBV9 and TRBJ2-1, with 9 bases lining up with TRBD2. V was pared by 3 bases and J by 5 bases, with 12 bases of the junction left unmatched. Germline V gene lookup returns CDR1 SGDLS and CDR2 YYNGEE. The CDR3 totals 17 residues. As DNA, the CDR3 is TGTGCCAGCAGCGCCCCCTTTTCGGGCGGGGGGGACAATGAGCAGTTCTTC. This translates into CASSAPFSGGGDNEQFF.

V gene TRBV7-9 combines with J gene TRBJ1-4; D unresolved. Trimming shortened V by 1 base and J by 4 bases, and 10 bases separated the two germline ends. This CDR3 has 15 amino acids. Germline V gives CDR1 SEHNR, CDR2 FQNEAQ (reference sequence). The chain's CDR3 is CASSLGQSFNEKLFF. Written as DNA, the CDR3 is TGTGCCAGCAGCTTAGGGCAGTCCTTTAATGAAAAACTGTTTTTT.

The genes are TRBV6-5 and TRBJ1-3, with D unclear. The CDR3 spans 14 residues. Germline-derived CDR1 and CDR2 are MNHEY and SVGAGI. Trimming stripped 4 bases from V and 0 bases from J, with 7 bases between. The CDR3 DNA reads as TGTGCCAGCAGTTCAGTAATCTCTGGAAACACCATATATTTT. Translated, it gives CASSSVISGNTIYF.

This chain joins TRBV11-3 and TRBJ2-2, with D perhaps given as TRBD1 or TRBD2 (5 bases each). V dropped 5 bases and J dropped 1 base, with 11 bases sitting between them. CDR3 length: 15 residues. CDR1 is SGHNT, CDR2 YENEEA, per germline. The CDR3 reads CASSPTRGNTGELFF. The DNA of the CDR3 is TGTGCCAGCAGCCCAACGAGGGGGAACACCGGGGAGCTGTTTTTT.

This clone came up once. This sequence joins TRBV6-5 and TRBJ2-1, with D hard to call. Germline V gene data show CDR1 as MNHEY and CDR2 as SVGAGI. Deletions cut 11 bases from V and 1 base from J, with 12 bases between. The CDR3 spans 13 residues. DNA of the CDR3: TGTGCCGCGCGATCCTGGTCCTACAATGAGCAGTTCTTC. Its protein product is CAARSWSYNEQFF.

The chain employs TRBV2 and TRBJ1-5; D unclear. Germline V gene sequence: CDR1 SNHLY, CDR2 FYNNEI. CDR3 size: 13 residues. V lost 4 bases to trimming and J lost 2 bases, with 6 bases between them. CDR3 DNA: TGTGCCAGCAGTGTGGCAGGCAATCAGCCCCAGCATTTT. Translation: CASSVAGNQPQHF.

J is TRBJ2-1 and V is TRBV14; D is possibly TRBD1 (5 bases). Germline assignment: CDR1 SGHDN and CDR2 FVKESK. V lost 2 bases and J 0 bases, leaving 14 bases between the germline ends. This CDR3 region has 17 residues. The CDR3: CASSQSNRLSSYNEQFF. CDR3 in DNA: TGTGCCAGCAGCCAAAGTAACAGGCTCAGCTCCTACAATGAGCAGTTCTTC.

This clone was detected only a few times. The same CDR3 can be traced to other DNA sequences in this sample. The chain is built from TRBV12-3 or TRBV12-4 and TRBJ1-5; no clear D. V was pared by 0 bases and J by 4 bases, with 4 bases between. The CDR3 length is 13 residues. The CDR3 DNA reads as TGTGCCAGCAGTTTAGCCGAAAATCAGCCCCAGCATTTT. Residues: CASSLAENQPQHF.

The rearrangement links TRBV28 to TRBJ1-1; D might be TRBD1 (5 bases). This CDR3 spans 13 amino acids. Germline-derived CDR1 and CDR2 are MDHEN and SYDVKM. Trimming pared 6 bases from V and 4 bases from J, leaving 12 bases between. The CDR3 DNA follows: TGTGCCAGCAGCCGAAGAGGGGCCACTGAAGCTTTCTTT. Amino acids: CASSRRGATEAFF.

As for this clone: The junction differs from germline at one of its ends, possibly a read error. The chain joins TRBV7-7 to TRBJ2-2; D possibly corresponds to TRBD2 (6 bases). The CDR3 has 16 amino acids. Per germline, CDR1 SSHAT and CDR2 FNYEAQ (reference sequence). CDR3: CASSLNPLGGTGELFF. CDR3 sequence (DNA): TGTGCTAGCAGCTTAAACCCGCTAGGAGGGACCGGGGAGCTGTTTTTT.

CDR3 bases: TGTGCCAGCAGTAGGCAGGACAACACTGAAGCTTTCTTT. It yields the protein CASSRQDNTEAFF. The chain joins TRBV7-9 to TRBJ1-1; no reliable D call. The CDR3 length is 13 residues. V was shortened by 6 bases and J by 2 bases, with 10 bases between the two germline ends. In germline, CDR1 is SEHNR, CDR2 FQNEAQ (reference sequence). Based on the CDR3 plus reference TRBV7-9 and TRBJ1-1, the full variable domain is DTGVSQNPRHKITKRGQNVTFRCDPISEHNRLYWYRQTLGQGPEFLTYFQNEAQLEKSRLLSDRFSAERPKGSFSTLEIQRTEQGDSAMYLCASSRQDNTEAFFGQGTRLTVV.

The chain carries TRBV24-1 and TRBJ2-1; tentative D call: TRBD1 (6 bases). Germline lookup yields CDR1 KGHDR and CDR2 SFDVKD. This CDR3 contains 15 residues. Trimming shortened V by 1 base and J by 8 bases, and 14 bases separated the two germline ends. DNA for the CDR3: TGTGCCACCAGTGATTTTGGGGCAGGGGAATATGAGCAGTTCTTC. Its translation: CATSDFGAGEYEQFF.

The chain links TRBV7-2 to TRBJ1-3; 10 nucleotides match TRBD1. CDR1 SGHTA and CDR2 FQGNSA come from the germline V gene. After removal of 6 bases from V and 5 bases from J, the junction contained 4 bases not matched to a gene. The CDR3 loop spans 14 amino acids. The CDR3 protein is CASSTDRGRNTIYF. CDR3 coding DNA: TGTGCCAGCAGTACTGACAGGGGGCGAAACACCATATATTTT.

The chain is built from TRBV28 and TRBJ1-6, with D hard to call. Trimming stripped 5 bases from V and 6 bases from J, with 11 bases between. CDR1 is MDHEN, CDR2 SYDVKM, per germline. The CDR3 consists of 14 residues. CDR3: CASSKAWGNSPLHF. Written as DNA, the CDR3 is TGTGCCAGCAGTAAAGCGTGGGGTAATTCACCCCTCCACTTT.

This CDR3 reads CASSFEGENTIYF. CDR3 nucleotide sequence: TGCGCCAGCAGCTTTGAGGGGGAAAACACCATATATTTT. The V gene is TRBV5-1, the J gene TRBJ1-3; D might be TRBD1 (6 bases). V was shortened by 2 bases and J by 6 bases, with 9 bases between the two germline ends. This CDR3 contains 13 residues. Germline V gives CDR1 SGHRS, CDR2 YFSETQ.

This sequence joins TRBV7-2 and TRBJ2-7; TRBD2 matches 8 bases. V shed 6 bases and J 5 bases; nucleotides not matched to a gene: 15. The CDR3 covers 16 residues. Germline loops: CDR1 SGHTA, CDR2 FQGNSA. CDR3 residues: CASSAVSGIAGNEQYF. CDR3 DNA: TGTGCCAGCAGTGCAGTTTCGGGGATAGCGGGGAACGAGCAGTACTTC.

This chain connects TRBV20-1 to TRBJ1-2; 8 positions match TRBD1. The CDR3 length is 14 residues. Germline CDR1 and CDR2: DFQATT and SNEGSKA (reference sequence). V lost 3 bases to trimming and J lost 8 bases; unmatched junction nucleotides: 11. Here the CDR3 reads CSASGQGADRGYTF. The CDR3 DNA is TGCAGTGCTAGTGGGCAGGGGGCGGATAGGGGCTACACCTTC.

This chain joins TRBV5-1 and TRBJ2-5; D ambiguous. Trimming took off 0 bases at V and 0 bases at J, with 6 bases between the two ends. CDR1 and CDR2 (germline): SGHRS, YFSETQ. This CDR3 contains 14 residues. The CDR3 DNA sequence: TGCGCCAGCAGCTTGGGGACGCACCAAGAGACCCAGTACTTC. Amino acid sequence: CASSLGTHQETQYF. Combining the CDR3 with reference TRBV5-1 and TRBJ2-5 gives the whole variable domain KAGVTQTPRYLIKTRGQQVTLSCSPISGHRSVSWYQQTPGQGLQFLFEYFSETQRNKGNFPGRFSGRQFSNSRSEMNVSTLELGDSALYLCASSLGTHQETQYFGPGTRLLVL.

V usage is TRBV7-9 and J usage is TRBJ1-2; D is uncertain. Germline assignment: CDR1 SEHNR and CDR2 FQNEAQ (reference sequence). The CDR3 runs 14 residues. The V end was cut by 1 base, the J end by 3 bases, with 9 bases between. The DNA for the CDR3 is TGTGCCAGCAGCTTAGACGGGAGAGACTATGGCTACACCTTC. This translates into CASSLDGRDYGYTF.

The gene calls are TRBV5-1 and TRBJ1-5, with a weak D call TRBD1 (5 bases). V shed 4 bases and J shed 0 bases, with 11 bases lying between them. In germline, CDR1 is SGHRS, CDR2 YFSETQ. This CDR3 contains 15 residues. CDR3: CASSPGTSSNQPQHF. The CDR3, as DNA: TGCGCCAGCAGCCCGGGGACGTCTAGCAATCAGCCCCAGCATTTT.

The chain links TRBV11-2 to TRBJ2-7, with D possibly matching TRBD1 (6 bases). The CDR3 runs to 18 residues. CDR1 is SGHAT, CDR2 FQNNGV, per germline. V shed 1 base and J shed 0 bases, with 19 bases lying between them. This chain's CDR3 is CASSLVVNAGAGSYEQYF. The CDR3 DNA reads TGTGCCAGCAGCTTAGTGGTTAATGCAGGGGCTGGCTCCTACGAGCAGTACTTC.

V is TRBV29-1 and J is TRBJ2-5, with TRBD2 matching 13 bases. V lost 6 bases, J lost 9 bases, and 7 bases stayed unmatched. Germline CDR1 and CDR2: SQVTM and ANQGSEA. This CDR3 has 13 amino acids. In DNA, the CDR3 is TGCAGCGTAGGGACTAGCGGGGATAGGGCCCAGTACTTC. This sequence encodes CSVGTSGDRAQYF. Looking up the rest from reference TRBV29-1 and TRBJ2-5 gives the full variable domain: SAVISQKPSRDICQRGTSLTIQCQVDSQVTMMFWYRQQPGQSLTLIATANQGSEATYESGFVIDKFPISRPNLTFSTLTVSNMSPEDSSIYLCSVGTSGDRAQYFGPGTRLLVL.

V is TRBV7-2 and J is TRBJ2-1; the D gene is possibly TRBD1 (6 bases). CDR1 and CDR2 (germline): SGHTA, FQGNSA. Trimming cost V 4 bases and J 10 bases, with 11 bases left between them. The CDR3 loop spans 12 amino acids. The CDR3: CASSSQGREQFF. The CDR3 DNA is TGTGCCAGCAGCTCACAGGGTAGGGAGCAGTTCTTC.